This T cell receptor (beta chain) was identified during a study of graft-versus-host responses after intestinal transplantation. For this clone: Its antigen remains unknown.

The CDR3 runs to 14 residues. Germline loops: CDR1 MGHRA, CDR2 YSYEKL. The V end lost 1 base, the J end lost 2 bases, and 6 bases lay between the germline ends. Assay used: immunoSEQ multiplex PCR; TCRdb lists only in-frame clones, some missing. Among some 140,000 clones listed, around nine tenths were seen once. Specimen: unstimulated CD4+ T cells sorted from spleen or lymph node cells, collected before intestinal transplant. The V and J genes are TRBV4-1 and TRBJ1-5; no firm D call. The TCR comes from a human donor who received an intestinal transplant. CDR3 sequence: CASSQVARNQPQHF. The CDR3 DNA reads as TGCGCCAGCAGCCAAGTCGCACGCAATCAGCCCCAGCATTTT.